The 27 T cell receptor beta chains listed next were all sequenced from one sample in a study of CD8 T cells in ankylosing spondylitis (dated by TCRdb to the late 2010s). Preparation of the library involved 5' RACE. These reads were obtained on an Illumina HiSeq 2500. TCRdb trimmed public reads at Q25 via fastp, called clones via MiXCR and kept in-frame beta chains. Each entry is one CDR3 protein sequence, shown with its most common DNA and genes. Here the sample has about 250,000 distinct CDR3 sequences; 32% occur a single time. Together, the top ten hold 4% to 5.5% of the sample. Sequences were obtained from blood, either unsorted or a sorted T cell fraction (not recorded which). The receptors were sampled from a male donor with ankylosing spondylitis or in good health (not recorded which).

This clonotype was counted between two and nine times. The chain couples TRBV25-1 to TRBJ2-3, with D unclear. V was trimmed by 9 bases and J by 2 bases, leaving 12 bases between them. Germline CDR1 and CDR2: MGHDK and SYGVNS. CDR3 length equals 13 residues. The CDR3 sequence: CASRPDHTDTQYF. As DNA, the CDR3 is TGTGCCAGTAGACCGGACCACACAGATACGCAGTATTTT.

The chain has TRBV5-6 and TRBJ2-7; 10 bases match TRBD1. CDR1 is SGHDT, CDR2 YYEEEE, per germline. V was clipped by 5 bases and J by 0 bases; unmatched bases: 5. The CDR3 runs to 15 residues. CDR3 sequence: CASRGGQGFSYEQYF. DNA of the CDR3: TGTGCCAGCAGGGGGGGACAGGGGTTCTCCTACGAGCAGTACTTC.

The CDR3 region has the DNA TGTGCCATCAGGTCTAGCACAGATACGCAGTATTTT. This encodes CAIRSSTDTQYF. The gene calls are TRBV10-3 and TRBJ2-3; D is unclear. CDR3 length: 12 residues. Trimming cost V 6 bases and J 0 bases, with 4 bases left between them. Germline V gene data show CDR1 as ENHRY and CDR2 as SYGVKD.

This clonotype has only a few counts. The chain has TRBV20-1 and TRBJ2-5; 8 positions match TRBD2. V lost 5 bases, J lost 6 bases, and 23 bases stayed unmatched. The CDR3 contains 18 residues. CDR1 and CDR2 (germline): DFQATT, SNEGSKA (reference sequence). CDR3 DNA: TGCAGTGCTCCACTGGACGGGGGGGCCTGGGTATCTCGACAGACCCAGTACTTC. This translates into CSAPLDGGAWVSRQTQYF.

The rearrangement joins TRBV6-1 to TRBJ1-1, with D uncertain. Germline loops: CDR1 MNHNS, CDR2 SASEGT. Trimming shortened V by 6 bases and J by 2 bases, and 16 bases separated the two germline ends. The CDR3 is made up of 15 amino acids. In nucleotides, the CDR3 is TGTGCCAGCAGGCCCCCCTCGGGAAGAAACACTGAAGCTTTCTTT. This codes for CASRPPSGRNTEAFF.

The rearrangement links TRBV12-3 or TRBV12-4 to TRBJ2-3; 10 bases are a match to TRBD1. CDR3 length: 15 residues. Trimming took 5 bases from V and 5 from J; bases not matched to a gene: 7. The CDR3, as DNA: TGTGCCAGCAGTCAAGACAGGGGGCAGGGAGATACGCAGTATTTT. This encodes CASSQDRGQGDTQYF.

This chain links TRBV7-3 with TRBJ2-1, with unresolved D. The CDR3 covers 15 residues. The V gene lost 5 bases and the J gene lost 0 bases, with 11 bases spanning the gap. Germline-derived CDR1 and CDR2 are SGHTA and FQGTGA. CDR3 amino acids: CASSITAASYNEQFF. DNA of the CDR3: TGTGCCAGCAGCATTACAGCAGCCTCCTACAATGAGCAGTTCTTC. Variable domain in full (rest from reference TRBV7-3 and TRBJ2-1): GAGVSQTPSNKVTEKGKYVELRCDPISGHTALYWYRQSLGQGPEFLIYFQGTGAADDSGLPNDRFFAVRPEGSVSTLKIQRTERGDSAVYLCASSITAASYNEQFFGPGTRLTVL.

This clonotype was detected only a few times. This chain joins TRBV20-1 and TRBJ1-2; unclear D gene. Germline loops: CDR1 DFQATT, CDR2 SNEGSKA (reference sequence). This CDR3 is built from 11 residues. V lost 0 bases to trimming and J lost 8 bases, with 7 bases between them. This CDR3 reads CSARDSGGYTF. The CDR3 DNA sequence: TGCAGTGCTAGAGATTCGGGGGGCTACACCTTC.

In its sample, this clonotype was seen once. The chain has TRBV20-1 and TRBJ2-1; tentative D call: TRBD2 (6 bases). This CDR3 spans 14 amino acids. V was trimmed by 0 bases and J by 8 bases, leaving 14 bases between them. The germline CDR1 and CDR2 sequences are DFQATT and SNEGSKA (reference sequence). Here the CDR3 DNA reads TGCAGTGCTAGAGATCGGGGGTGGAGCGATGAGCAGTTCTTC. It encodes CSARDRGWSDEQFF.

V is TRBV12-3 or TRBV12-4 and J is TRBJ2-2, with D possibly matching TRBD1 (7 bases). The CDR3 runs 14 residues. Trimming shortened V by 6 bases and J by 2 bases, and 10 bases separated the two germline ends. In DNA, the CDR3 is TGTGCCAGCAGGACAGGGACTAACACCGGGGAGCTGTTTTTT. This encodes CASRTGTNTGELFF.

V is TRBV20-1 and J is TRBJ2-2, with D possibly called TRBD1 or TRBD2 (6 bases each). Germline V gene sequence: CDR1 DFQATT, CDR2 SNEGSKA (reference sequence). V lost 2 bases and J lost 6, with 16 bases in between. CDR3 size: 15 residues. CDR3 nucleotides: TGCAGTGCTAGATCGCCAGGGGAGGCGTCCGGGGAGCTGTTTTTT. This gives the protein CSARSPGEASGELFF.

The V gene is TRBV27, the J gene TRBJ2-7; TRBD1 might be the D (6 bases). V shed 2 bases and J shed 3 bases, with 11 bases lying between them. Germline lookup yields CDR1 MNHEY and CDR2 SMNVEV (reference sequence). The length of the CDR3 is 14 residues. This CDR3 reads CASSLGGQGYEQYF. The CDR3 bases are TGTGCCAGCAGTTTAGGGGGACAAGGCTACGAGCAGTACTTC.

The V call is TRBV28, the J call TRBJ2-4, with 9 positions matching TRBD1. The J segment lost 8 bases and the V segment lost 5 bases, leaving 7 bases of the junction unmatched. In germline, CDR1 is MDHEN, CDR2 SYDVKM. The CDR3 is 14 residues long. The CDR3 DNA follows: TGTGCCAGCAGTCAAACAGGGGGCGCGGACATTCAGTACTTC. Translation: CASSQTGGADIQYF.

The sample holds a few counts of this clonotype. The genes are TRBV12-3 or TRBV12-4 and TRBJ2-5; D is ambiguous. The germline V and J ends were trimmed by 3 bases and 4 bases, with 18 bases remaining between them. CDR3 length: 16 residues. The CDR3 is CASSLEPPPVGETQYF. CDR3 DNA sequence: TGTGCCAGCAGTTTGGAACCCCCCCCTGTTGGAGAGACCCAGTACTTC.

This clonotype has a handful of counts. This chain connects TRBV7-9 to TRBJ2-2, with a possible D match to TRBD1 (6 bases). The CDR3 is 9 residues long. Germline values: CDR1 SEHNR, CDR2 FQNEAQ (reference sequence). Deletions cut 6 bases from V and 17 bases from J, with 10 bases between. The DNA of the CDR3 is TGTGCCAGCAGTGGGGGCCCATTTTTT. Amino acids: CASSGGPFF.

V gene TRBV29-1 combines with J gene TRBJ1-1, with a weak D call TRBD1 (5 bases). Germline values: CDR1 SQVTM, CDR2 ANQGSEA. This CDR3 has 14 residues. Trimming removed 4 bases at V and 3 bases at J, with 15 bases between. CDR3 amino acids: CSVGDGAVDTEAFF. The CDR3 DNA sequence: TGCAGCGTTGGGGACGGGGCGGTAGACACTGAAGCTTTCTTT.

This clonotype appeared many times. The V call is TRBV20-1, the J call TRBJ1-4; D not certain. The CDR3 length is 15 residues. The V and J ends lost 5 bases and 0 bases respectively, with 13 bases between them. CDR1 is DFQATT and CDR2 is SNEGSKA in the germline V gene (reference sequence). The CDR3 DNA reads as TGCAGTGCTCCGCTTGTTACCTCAACTAATGAAAAACTGTTTTTT. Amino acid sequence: CSAPLVTSTNEKLFF.

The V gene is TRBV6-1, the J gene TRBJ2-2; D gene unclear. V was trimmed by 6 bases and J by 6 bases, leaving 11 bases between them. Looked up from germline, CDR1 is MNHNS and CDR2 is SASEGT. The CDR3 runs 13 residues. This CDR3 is CASSQKNPGELFF. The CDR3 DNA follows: TGTGCCAGCAGCCAGAAAAACCCCGGGGAGCTGTTTTTT.

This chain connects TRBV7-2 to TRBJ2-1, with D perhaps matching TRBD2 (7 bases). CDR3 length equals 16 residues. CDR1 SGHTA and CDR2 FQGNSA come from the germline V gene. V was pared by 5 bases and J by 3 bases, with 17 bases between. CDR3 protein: CASSPGLGGLYNEQFF. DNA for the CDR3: TGTGCCAGCAGCCCAGGGCTGGGGGGGCTCTACAATGAGCAGTTCTTC.

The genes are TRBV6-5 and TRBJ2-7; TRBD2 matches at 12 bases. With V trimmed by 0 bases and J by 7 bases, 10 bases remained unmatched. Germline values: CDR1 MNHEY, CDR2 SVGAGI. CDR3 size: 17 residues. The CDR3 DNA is TGTGCCAGCAGTTACTCGACTAGCGGGGGAGCCATCGGGGAGCAGTACTTC. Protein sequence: CASSYSTSGGAIGEQYF.

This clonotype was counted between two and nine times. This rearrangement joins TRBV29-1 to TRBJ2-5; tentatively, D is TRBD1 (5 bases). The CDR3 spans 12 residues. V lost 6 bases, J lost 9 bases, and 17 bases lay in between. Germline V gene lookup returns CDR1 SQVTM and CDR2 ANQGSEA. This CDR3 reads CSVPGAFRAQYF. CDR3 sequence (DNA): TGCAGCGTCCCTGGGGCCTTTAGGGCCCAGTACTTC.

CDR3 region: CASSLFISYEQYF. The CDR3 DNA follows: TGTGCCAGCAGTTTGTTCATCTCCTACGAGCAGTACTTC. V and J are TRBV12-3 or TRBV12-4 and TRBJ2-7; D unclear. V was pared by 3 bases and J by 0 bases, with 6 bases between. The CDR3 totals 13 residues.

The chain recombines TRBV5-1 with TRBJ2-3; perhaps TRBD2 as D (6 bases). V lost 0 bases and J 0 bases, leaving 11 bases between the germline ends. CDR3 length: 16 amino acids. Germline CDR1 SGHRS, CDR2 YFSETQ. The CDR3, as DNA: TGCGCCAGCAGCTTGGGTCCGGGGGATAGCACAGATACGCAGTATTTT. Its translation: CASSLGPGDSTDTQYF.

The CDR3 DNA reads TGTGCCAGCAGCCCACAGGGGGGAAACTCCTACGAGCAGTACTTC. It specifies CASSPQGGNSYEQYF. This chain connects TRBV12-3 or TRBV12-4 to TRBJ2-7; 8 positions agree with TRBD1. The CDR3 contains 15 residues. With V trimmed by 6 bases and J by 0 bases, 7 bases remained unmatched.

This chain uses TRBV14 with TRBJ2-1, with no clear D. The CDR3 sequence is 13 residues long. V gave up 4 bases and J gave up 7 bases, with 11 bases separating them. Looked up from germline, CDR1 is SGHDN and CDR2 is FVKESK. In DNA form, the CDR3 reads TGTGCCAGCAGCCCGACTCGGGTAAATGAGCAGTTCTTC. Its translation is CASSPTRVNEQFF.

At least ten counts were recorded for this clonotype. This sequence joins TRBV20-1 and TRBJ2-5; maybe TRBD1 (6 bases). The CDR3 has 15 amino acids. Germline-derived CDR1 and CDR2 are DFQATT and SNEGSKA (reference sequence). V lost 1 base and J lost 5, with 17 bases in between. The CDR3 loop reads CSARATGGEWETQYF. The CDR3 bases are TGCAGTGCTAGAGCGACAGGTGGGGAGTGGGAGACCCAGTACTTC.

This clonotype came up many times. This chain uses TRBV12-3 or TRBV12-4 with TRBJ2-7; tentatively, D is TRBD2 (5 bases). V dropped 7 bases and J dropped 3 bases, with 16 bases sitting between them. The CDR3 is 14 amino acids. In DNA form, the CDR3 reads TGTGCCAGCAACTACCCAGGACTCGACTACGAGCAGTACTTC. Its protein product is CASNYPGLDYEQYF.